Below, one TCR beta chain is given with its context. This entry belongs to a study of Graves' ophthalmopathy and Graves' hyperthyroidism. Transcripts of RNA were the source for amplifying TCR beta CDR3 regions. The first-round RT-PCR employed HTBI primers together with the Qiagen OneStep RT-PCR kit. A multiplex PCR was then performed as the second round. MiXCR, applied by TCRdb to the multiplex PCR reads, yields one record per CDR3 protein. The sample has more than 45,000 distinct CDR3 sequences, over 40% seen once; the top ten hold about 24%. Sequencing was carried out using peripheral blood. The sequence came from an adult man with Graves' ophthalmopathy.

The CDR3 loop is CASSLGGIYEQYF. The CDR3, as DNA: TGTGCCAGCAGCTTAGGAGGCATCTACGAGCAGTACTTC. The rearrangement joins TRBV7-9 to TRBJ2-7; D uncertain. V was trimmed by 1 base and J by 3 bases, leaving 7 bases between them. The CDR3 length is 13 residues. Germline V lookup: CDR1 SEHNR, CDR2 FQNEAQ (reference sequence).